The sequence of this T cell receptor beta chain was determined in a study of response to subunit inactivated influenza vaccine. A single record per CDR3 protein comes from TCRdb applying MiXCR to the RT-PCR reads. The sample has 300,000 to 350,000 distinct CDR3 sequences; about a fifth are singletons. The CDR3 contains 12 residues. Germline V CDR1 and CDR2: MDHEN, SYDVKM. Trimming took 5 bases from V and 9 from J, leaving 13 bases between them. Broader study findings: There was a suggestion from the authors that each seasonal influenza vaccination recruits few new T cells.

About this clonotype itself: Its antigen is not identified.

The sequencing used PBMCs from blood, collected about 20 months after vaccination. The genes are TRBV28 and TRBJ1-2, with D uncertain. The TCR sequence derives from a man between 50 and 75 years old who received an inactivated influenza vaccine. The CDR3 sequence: CASSLPVSSYTF. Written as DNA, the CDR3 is TGTGCCAGCAGTCTTCCCGTTTCGAGCTACACCTTC.